These 24 T cell receptor beta chains share one sample of origin, sequenced in a study of graft-versus-host responses after intestinal transplantation. The table came from immunoSEQ multiplex PCR; TCRdb's copy has only in-frame clones and leaves some out. This table holds about 59,000 clones, 90% to 95% found once. For these receptors, no antigen is known. Material: unstimulated CD4+ T cells sorted from spleen or lymph node cells, obtained before transplant. These receptors all stem from a human donor who was the organ donor for an intestinal transplant.

The chain has TRBV6-5 and TRBJ1-1; D is perhaps TRBD1 (5 bases). The V and J ends lost 2 bases and 0 bases respectively, with 7 bases between them. CDR3 length: 14 amino acids. Per germline, CDR1 MNHEY and CDR2 SVGAGI. This CDR3 reads CASSYGTLNTEAFF. In nucleotides, the CDR3 is TGTGCCAGCAGTTACGGGACCTTGAACACTGAAGCTTTCTTT.

The V and J genes are TRBV5-1 and TRBJ1-1; no definite D call. The germline V gene encodes CDR1 SGHRS and CDR2 YFSETQ. Trimming took off 0 bases at V and 1 base at J, with 7 bases between the two ends. The CDR3 contains 14 residues. The CDR3: CASSLGGGNTEAFF. Written as DNA, the CDR3 is TGCGCCAGCAGCTTGGGGGGAGGGAACACTGAAGCTTTCTTT.

J is TRBJ2-1 and V is TRBV15, with TRBD2 matching 11 bases. CDR3 length equals 14 residues. Germline assignment: CDR1 LNHNV and CDR2 YYDKDF (reference sequence). V shed 5 bases, J shed 5 bases, and the junction held 2 bases outside the gene matches. The chain's CDR3 is CATSLAGGHNEQFF. The DNA for the CDR3 is TGTGCCACCAGCTTAGCGGGGGGGCACAATGAGCAGTTCTTC. Supplemented by reference TRBV15 and TRBJ2-1, the full variable domain reads DAMVIQNPRYQVTQFGKPVTLSCSQTLNHNVMYWYQQKSSQAPKLLFHYYDKDFNNEADTPDNFQSRRPNTSFCFLDIRSPGLGDTAMYLCATSLAGGHNEQFFGPGTRLTVL.

The chain employs TRBV6-5 and TRBJ1-1; 9 nucleotides agree with TRBD1. Germline assignment: CDR1 MNHEY and CDR2 SVGAGI. The CDR3 is made up of 15 amino acids. Unmatched junction bases numbered 4, after V lost 0 bases and J lost 5 bases. In DNA, the CDR3 is TGTGCCAGCAGTTACTCGGGCGGACAGGGGACTGAAGCTTTCTTT. Protein product: CASSYSGGQGTEAFF.

V usage is TRBV18 and J usage is TRBJ2-5; 13 bases are a match to TRBD2. Trimming took 3 bases from V and 11 from J; bases not matched to a gene: 15. The CDR3 is 17 amino acids. From germline, CDR1 is KGHSH and CDR2 LQKENI. The CDR3: CASSPGLAGKVLGEQYF. CDR3 sequence (DNA): TGTGCCAGCTCACCGGGACTAGCGGGGAAGGTCTTGGGAGAGCAGTACTTC.

This clone came up a few times. The chain joins TRBV19 to TRBJ2-7, with 13 bases fitting TRBD2. CDR1 is LNHDA, CDR2 SQIVND, per germline (reference sequence). The CDR3 spans 18 residues. Trimming cost V 1 base and J 7 bases; bases outside gene matches: 13. DNA for the CDR3: TGTGCCAGTAGTATAGTCGGCTGGACTAGCGGGGGCCCGGGGGAGCAGTACTTC. Translation: CASSIVGWTSGGPGEQYF.

The chain is built from TRBV18 and TRBJ2-1; D remains unclear. Germline V gene data show CDR1 as KGHSH and CDR2 as LQKENI. CDR3 length equals 14 residues. V was shortened by 1 base and J by 5 bases, with 9 bases between the two germline ends. CDR3 in amino acids: CASSPLAINNEQFF. Here the CDR3 DNA reads TGTGCCAGCTCACCACTTGCCATCAACAATGAGCAGTTCTTC. Looking up the rest from reference TRBV18 and TRBJ2-1 gives the full variable domain: NAGVMQNPRHLVRRRGQEARLRCSPMKGHSHVYWYRQLPEEGLKFMVYLQKENIIDESGMPKERFSAEFPKEGPSILRIQQVVRGDSAAYFCASSPLAINNEQFFGPGTRLTVL.

This clone has just one count. This chain joins TRBV4-1 and TRBJ2-1; TRBD2 aligns across 8 bases. Trimming cost V 3 bases and J 3 bases; bases outside gene matches: 7. CDR3 size: 16 residues. Germline CDR1 and CDR2: MGHRA and YSYEKL. The CDR3 sequence: CASSHRGTRVYNEQFF. The CDR3 nucleotides are TGCGCCAGCAGCCACAGAGGGACTAGAGTCTACAATGAGCAGTTCTTC.

The genes are TRBV7-2 and TRBJ1-1; D gene unclear. This CDR3 is 15 amino acids long. V lost 1 base to trimming and J lost 5 bases, with 14 bases between them. From germline, CDR1 is SGHTA and CDR2 FQGNSA. The CDR3 spells CASSLGPGRGTEAFF. The DNA for the CDR3 is TGTGCCAGCAGCTTAGGGCCCGGGCGAGGGACTGAAGCTTTCTTT.

The chain combines TRBV7-3 with TRBJ2-1, with a tentative D call TRBD2 (7 bases). This CDR3 is 15 amino acids long. V shed 4 bases and J shed 4 bases, with 14 bases lying between them. From germline, CDR1 is SGHTA and CDR2 FQGTGA. The CDR3 DNA reads as TGTGCCAGCAGCTACCGGGGGGCCGTTTACAATGAGCAGTTCTTC. This codes for CASSYRGAVYNEQFF.

The V call is TRBV30, the J call TRBJ2-6; the D gene is possibly TRBD1 (6 bases). V was trimmed by 3 bases and J by 12 bases, leaving 18 bases between them. Germline CDR1 GTSNPN, CDR2 SVGIG (reference sequence). This CDR3 spans 14 amino acids. CDR3 nucleotide sequence: TGTGCCTGGAGAAATAACAGGGTGGCCGGCGTCCTGACTTTC. Translation: CAWRNNRVAGVLTF.

About this clone: Other DNA sequences in this sample translate to the same CDR3. The chain joins TRBV7-3 to TRBJ2-5; D not certain. This CDR3 is built from 13 residues. Between the trimmed V and J ends, which lost 0 bases and 5 bases, there was a span of 7 bases. Germline values: CDR1 SGHTA, CDR2 FQGTGA. CDR3 amino acids: CASSLTGGETQYF. Here the CDR3 DNA reads TGTGCCAGCAGCTTAACAGGCGGCGAGACCCAGTACTTC.

The V call is TRBV30, the J call TRBJ1-6; 10 bases agree with TRBD1. V shed 5 bases and J 9 bases; nucleotides not matched to a gene: 7. The length of the CDR3 is 14 residues. CDR1 GTSNPN and CDR2 SVGIG come from the germline V gene (reference sequence). CDR3 coding DNA: TGTGCCTGGTCCGGGACAGGGGCGTTTTCACCCCTCCACTTT. Translating gives CAWSGTGAFSPLHF.

The J gene is TRBJ2-2, the V gene TRBV5-1; 9 positions match TRBD1. The J segment lost 2 bases and the V segment lost 4 bases, leaving 9 bases of the junction unmatched. The CDR3 extends over 17 amino acids. Germline loops: CDR1 SGHRS, CDR2 YFSETQ. The CDR3 DNA sequence: TGCGCCAGCAGCGCGGGAAACAGGGGGCGCAACACCGGGGAGCTGTTTTTT. Its protein is CASSAGNRGRNTGELFF.

The chain uses TRBV7-6 and TRBJ2-2; possible D gene TRBD2, 5 bases. CDR1 and CDR2 (germline): SGHVS, FNYEAQ. Trimming cost V 1 base and J 1 base, with 10 bases left between them. This CDR3 region has 16 residues. The CDR3 coding sequence is TGTGCCAGCAGCTTAGTTCCGGGGAAGAACACCGGGGAGCTGTTTTTT. The encoded protein is CASSLVPGKNTGELFF.

The chain recombines TRBV7-6 with TRBJ1-3, with D unclear. Trimming shortened V by 6 bases and J by 0 bases, and 12 bases separated the two germline ends. Germline CDR1 SGHVS, CDR2 FNYEAQ. The length of the CDR3 is 15 residues. CDR3 protein: CASSLAANSGNTIYF. CDR3 nucleotides: TGTGCCAGCAGTCTAGCCGCCAACTCTGGAAACACCATATATTTT.

The chain employs TRBV18 and TRBJ2-7, with D possibly called TRBD1 or TRBD2 (5 bases each). Trimming removed 4 bases at V and 2 bases at J, with 15 bases between. This CDR3 comprises 15 residues. Germline V gene sequence: CDR1 KGHSH, CDR2 LQKENI. Here the CDR3 DNA reads TGTGCCAGCTCACGCTCCGGGACGGGACCCTACGAGCAGTACTTC. This codes for CASSRSGTGPYEQYF.

The V call is TRBV11-2, the J call TRBJ2-5; D not certain. The V and J ends lost 0 bases and 1 base respectively, with 9 bases between them. This CDR3 comprises 15 residues. The V gene's germline CDR1 is SGHAT and CDR2 FQNNGV. DNA for the CDR3: TGTGCCAGCAGCTTAGATGGTTCGGGCCAAGAGACCCAGTACTTC. It translates to CASSLDGSGQETQYF.

This chain joins TRBV7-2 and TRBJ2-1, with no clear D. This CDR3 contains 13 residues. Germline CDR1 and CDR2: SGHTA and FQGNSA. V lost 7 bases and J lost 0, with 7 bases in between. DNA for the CDR3: TGTGCCAGCAACCAGCCCTCCTACAATGAGCAGTTCTTC. It codes for CASNQPSYNEQFF.

Comment on this clone: The same CDR3 is also encoded by other DNA sequences in this sample. The gene calls are TRBV7-9 and TRBJ1-4; 9 bases align to TRBD1. CDR1 is SEHNR, CDR2 FQNEAQ, per germline (reference sequence). CDR3 length: 11 amino acids. The CDR3 sequence: CTTGGDEKLFF. In DNA, the CDR3 is TGTACCACAGGGGGCGACGAAAAACTGTTTTTT.

The chain links TRBV9 to TRBJ1-5; no definite D call. The germline V gene has CDR1 SGDLS and CDR2 YYNGEE. The CDR3 loop spans 15 amino acids. Trimming shortened V by 4 bases and J by 0 bases, and 11 bases separated the two germline ends. The CDR3 coding sequence is TGTGCCAGCAGCTCGGGGTTTAATAGCAATCAGCCCCAGCATTTT. Protein product: CASSSGFNSNQPQHF. Full variable domain (remainder filled in from reference TRBV9 and TRBJ1-5): DSGVTQTPKHLITATGQRVTLRCSPRSGDLSVYWYQQSLDQGLQFLIQYYNGEERAKGNILERFSAQQFPDLHSELNLSSLELGDSALYFCASSSGFNSNQPQHFGDGTRLSIL.

This clone was observed a handful of times. This chain links TRBV11-2 with TRBJ2-3, with 13 bases matching TRBD2. The germline CDR1 and CDR2 sequences are SGHAT and FQNNGV. The V gene end was trimmed by 5 bases and the J gene end by 2 bases; junction bases not matched to a gene: 7. This CDR3 has 17 amino acids. The CDR3 loop is CASSPWTSGGHTDTQYF. In nucleotides, the CDR3 is TGTGCCAGCAGCCCGTGGACTAGCGGGGGACACACAGATACGCAGTATTTT. Using reference TRBV11-2 and TRBJ2-3 for the parts outside the CDR3, the full variable domain is EAGVAQSPRYKIIEKRQSVAFWCNPISGHATLYWYQQILGQGPKLLIQFQNNGVVDDSQLPKDRFSAERLKGVDSTLKIQPAKLEDSAVYLCASSPWTSGGHTDTQYFGPGTRLTVL.

This chain links TRBV19 with TRBJ2-3; a weak D match, TRBD2 (6 bases). Trimming removed 6 bases at V and 2 bases at J, with 15 bases between. CDR1 and CDR2 from the germline V gene are LNHDA and SQIVND (reference sequence). This CDR3 has 15 amino acids. CDR3 DNA sequence: TGTGCCAGTAGGGAGGGTGTGGGGTTCACAGATACGCAGTATTTT. Its translation is CASREGVGFTDTQYF.

The count of this clone is one. V and J are TRBV4-1 and TRBJ2-2, with 10 bases matching TRBD2. The V gene's germline CDR1 is MGHRA and CDR2 YSYEKL. The CDR3 covers 18 residues. With V trimmed by 1 base and J by 8 bases, 13 bases remained unmatched. CDR3 residues: CASSQARVKTSGSGELFF. Here the CDR3 DNA reads TGCGCCAGCAGCCAAGCCAGGGTTAAGACTAGCGGGTCAGGGGAGCTGTTTTTT.